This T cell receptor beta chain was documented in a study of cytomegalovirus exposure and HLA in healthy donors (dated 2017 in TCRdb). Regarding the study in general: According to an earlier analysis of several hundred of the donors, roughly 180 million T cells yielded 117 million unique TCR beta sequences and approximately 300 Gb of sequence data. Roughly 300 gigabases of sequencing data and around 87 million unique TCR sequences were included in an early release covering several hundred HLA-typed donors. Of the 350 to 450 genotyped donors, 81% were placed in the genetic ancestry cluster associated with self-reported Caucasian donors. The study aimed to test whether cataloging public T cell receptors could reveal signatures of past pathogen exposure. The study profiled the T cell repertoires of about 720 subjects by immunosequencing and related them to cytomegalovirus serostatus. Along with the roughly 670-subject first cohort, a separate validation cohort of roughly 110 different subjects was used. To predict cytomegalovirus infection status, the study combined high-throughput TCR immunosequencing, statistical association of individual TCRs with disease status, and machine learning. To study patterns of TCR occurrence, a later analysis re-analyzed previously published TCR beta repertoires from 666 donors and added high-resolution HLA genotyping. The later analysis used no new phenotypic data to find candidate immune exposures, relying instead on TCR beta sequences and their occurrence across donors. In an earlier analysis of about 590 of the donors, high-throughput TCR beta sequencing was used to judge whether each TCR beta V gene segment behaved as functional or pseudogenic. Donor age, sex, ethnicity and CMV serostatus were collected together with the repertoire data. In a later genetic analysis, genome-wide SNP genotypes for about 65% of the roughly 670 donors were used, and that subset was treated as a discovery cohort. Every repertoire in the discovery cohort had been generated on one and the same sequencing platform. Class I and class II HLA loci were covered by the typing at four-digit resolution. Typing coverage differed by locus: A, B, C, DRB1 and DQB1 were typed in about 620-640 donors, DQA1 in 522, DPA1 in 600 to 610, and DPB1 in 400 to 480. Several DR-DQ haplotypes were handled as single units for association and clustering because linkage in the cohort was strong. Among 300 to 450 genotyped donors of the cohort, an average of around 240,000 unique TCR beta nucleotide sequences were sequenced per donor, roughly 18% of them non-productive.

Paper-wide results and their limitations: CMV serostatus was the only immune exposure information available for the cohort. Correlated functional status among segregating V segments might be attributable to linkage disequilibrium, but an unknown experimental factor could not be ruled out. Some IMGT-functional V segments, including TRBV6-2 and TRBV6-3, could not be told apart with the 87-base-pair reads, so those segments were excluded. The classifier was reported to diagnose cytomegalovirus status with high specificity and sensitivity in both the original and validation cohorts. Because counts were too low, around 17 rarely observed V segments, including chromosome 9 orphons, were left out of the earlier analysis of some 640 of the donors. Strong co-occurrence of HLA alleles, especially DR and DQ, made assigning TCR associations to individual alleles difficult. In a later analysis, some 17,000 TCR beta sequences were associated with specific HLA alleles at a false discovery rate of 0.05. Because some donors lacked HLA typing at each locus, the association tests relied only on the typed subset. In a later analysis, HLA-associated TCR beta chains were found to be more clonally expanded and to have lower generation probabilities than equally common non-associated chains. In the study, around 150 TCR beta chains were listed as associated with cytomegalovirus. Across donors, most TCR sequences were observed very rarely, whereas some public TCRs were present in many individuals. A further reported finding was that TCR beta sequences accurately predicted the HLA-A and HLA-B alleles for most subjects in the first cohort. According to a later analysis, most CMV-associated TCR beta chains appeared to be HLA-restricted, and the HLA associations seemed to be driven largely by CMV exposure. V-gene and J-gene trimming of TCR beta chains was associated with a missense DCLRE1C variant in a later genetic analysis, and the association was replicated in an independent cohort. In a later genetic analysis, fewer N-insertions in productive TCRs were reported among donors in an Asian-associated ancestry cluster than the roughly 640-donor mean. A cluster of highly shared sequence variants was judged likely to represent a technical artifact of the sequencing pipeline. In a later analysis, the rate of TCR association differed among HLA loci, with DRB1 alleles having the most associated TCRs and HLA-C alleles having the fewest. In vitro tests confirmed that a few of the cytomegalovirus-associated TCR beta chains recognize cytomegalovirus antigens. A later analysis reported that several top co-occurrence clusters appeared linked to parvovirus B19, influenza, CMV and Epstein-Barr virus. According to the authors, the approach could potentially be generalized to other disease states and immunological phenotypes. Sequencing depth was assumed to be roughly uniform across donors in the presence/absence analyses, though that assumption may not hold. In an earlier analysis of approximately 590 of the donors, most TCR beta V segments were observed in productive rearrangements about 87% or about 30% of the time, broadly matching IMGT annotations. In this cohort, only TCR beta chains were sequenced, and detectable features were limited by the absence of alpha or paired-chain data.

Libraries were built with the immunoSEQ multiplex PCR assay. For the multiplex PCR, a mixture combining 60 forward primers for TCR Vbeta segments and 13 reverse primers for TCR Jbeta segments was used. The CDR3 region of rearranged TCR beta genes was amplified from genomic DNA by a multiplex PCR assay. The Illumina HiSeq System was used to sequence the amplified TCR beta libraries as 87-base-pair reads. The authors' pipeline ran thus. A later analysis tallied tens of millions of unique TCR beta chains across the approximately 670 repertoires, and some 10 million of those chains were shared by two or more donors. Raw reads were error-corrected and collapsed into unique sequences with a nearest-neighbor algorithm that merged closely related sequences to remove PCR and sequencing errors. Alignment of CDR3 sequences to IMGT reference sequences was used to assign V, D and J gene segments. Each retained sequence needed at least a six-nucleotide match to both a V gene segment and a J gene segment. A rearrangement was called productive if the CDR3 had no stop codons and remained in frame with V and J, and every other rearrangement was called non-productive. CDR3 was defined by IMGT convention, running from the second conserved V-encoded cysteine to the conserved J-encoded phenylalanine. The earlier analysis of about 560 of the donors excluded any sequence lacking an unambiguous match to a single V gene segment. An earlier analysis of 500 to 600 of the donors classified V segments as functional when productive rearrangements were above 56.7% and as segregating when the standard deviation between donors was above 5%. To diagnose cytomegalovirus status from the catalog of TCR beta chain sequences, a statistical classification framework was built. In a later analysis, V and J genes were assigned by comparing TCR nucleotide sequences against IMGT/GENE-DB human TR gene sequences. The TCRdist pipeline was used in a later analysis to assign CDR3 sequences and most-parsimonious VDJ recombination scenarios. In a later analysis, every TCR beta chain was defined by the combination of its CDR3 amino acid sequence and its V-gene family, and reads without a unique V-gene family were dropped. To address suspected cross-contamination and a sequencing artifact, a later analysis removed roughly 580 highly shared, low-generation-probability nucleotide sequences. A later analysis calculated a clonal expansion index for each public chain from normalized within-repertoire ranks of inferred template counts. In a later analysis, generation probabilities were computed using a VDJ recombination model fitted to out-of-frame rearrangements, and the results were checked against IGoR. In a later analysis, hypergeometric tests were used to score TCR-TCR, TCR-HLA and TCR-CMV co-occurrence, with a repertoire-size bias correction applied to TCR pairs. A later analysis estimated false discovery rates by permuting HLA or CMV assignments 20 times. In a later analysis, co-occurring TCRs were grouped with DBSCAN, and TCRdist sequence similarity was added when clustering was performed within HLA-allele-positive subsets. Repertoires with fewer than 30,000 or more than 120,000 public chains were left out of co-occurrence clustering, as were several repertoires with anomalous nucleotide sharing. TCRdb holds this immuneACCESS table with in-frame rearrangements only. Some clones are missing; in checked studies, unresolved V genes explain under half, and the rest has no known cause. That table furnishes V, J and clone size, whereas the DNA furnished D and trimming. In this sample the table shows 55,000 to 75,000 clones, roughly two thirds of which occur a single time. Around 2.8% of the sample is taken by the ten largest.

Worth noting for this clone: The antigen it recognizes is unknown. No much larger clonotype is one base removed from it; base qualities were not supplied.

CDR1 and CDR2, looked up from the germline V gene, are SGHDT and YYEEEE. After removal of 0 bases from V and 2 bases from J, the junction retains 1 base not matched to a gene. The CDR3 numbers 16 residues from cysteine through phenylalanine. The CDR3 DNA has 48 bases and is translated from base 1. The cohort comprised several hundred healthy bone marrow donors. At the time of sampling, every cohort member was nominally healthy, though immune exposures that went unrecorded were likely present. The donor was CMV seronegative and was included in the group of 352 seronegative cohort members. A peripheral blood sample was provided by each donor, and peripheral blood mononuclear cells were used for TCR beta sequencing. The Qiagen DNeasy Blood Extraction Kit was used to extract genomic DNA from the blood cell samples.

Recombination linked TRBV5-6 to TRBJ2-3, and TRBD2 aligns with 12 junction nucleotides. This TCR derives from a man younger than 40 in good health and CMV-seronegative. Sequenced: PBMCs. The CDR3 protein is CASSLGLAGDTDTQYF. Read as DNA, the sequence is TGTGCCAGCAGCTTGGGACTAGCGGGGGACACAGATACGCAGTATTTT.